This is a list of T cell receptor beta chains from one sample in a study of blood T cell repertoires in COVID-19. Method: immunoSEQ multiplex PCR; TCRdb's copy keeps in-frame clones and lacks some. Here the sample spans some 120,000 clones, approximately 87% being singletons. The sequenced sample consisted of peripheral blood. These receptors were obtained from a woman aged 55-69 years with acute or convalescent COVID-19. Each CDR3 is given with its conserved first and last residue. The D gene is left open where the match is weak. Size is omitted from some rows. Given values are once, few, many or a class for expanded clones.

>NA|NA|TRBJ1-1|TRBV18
TGTGCCAGCTCACCACAGCGGGGGTTCACTGAAGCTTTCTTT
CASSPQRGFTEAFF
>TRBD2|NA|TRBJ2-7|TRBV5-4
TGTGCCACCCAGCGGGGGACTAGCGACTACGAGCAGTACTTC
CATQRGTSDYEQYF
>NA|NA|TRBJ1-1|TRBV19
TGTGCCACGGGGGAGGGTGGTAGAACTGAAGCTTTCTTT
CATGEGGRTEAFF
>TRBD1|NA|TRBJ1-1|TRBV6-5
TGTGCCAGCAGAACAGGGGGCGTAGGGGAAGCTTTCTTT
CASRTGGVGEAFF
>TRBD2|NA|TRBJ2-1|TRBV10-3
TGTGCCATCAGTGAGTCCGGGGGGGGTACTAGCCGGAATGAGCAGTTCTTC
CAISESGGGTSRNEQFF
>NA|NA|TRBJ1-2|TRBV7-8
TGTGCCAGCAGCGAATCGGGACAACTCTATGGCTACACCTTC
CASSESGQLYGYTF
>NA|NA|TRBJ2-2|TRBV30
TGTGCCTGGACCATGAGTCACACCGGGGAGCTGTTTTTT
CAWTMSHTGELFF
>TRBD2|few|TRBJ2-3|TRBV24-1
TGTGCCACCAGTGTAAGCGGGGGGGGAGATACGCAGTATTTT
CATSVSGGGDTQYF
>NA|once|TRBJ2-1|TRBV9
TGTGCCAGCAGCGTAGCGTTTGTGGGGAGTGAGCAGTTCTTC
CASSVAFVGSEQFF
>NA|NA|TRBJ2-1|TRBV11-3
TGTGCCAGCAGCCTCTCCTTAGCGGCCAGCTCCTACAATGAGCAGTTCTTC
CASSLSLAASSYNEQFF
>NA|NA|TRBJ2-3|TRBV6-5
TGTGCCAGCAGTCTGGGGCCCAGCACAGATACGCAGTATTTT
CASSLGPSTDTQYF
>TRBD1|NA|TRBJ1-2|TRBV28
TGTGCCAGCAGTGATGGACAGGACCAGTACTATGGCTACACCTTC
CASSDGQDQYYGYTF
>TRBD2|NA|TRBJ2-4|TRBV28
TGTGCCAGCAGTTCCCCCTCTCCTTCGGCTAGCGGGAGAGGGAACATTCAGTACTTC
CASSSPSPSASGRGNIQYF
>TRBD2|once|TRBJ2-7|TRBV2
TGTGCCATCGCAGAGCTAGCGGTACTACTCTCCTACGAGCAGTACTTC
CAIAELAVLLSYEQYF
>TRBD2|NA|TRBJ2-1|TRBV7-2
TGTGCCAGCAGCTTCGGACTAGCGGAGAATGAGCAGTTCTTC
CASSFGLAENEQFF
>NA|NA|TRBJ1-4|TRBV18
TGTGCCAGCTCACCTCCGGGTGAGAATGAAAAACTGTTTTTT
CASSPPGENEKLFF
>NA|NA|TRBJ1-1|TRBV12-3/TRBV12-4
TGTGCCAGCAGTGATATACAGGGAAGGGCTTTCTTT
CASSDIQGRAFF
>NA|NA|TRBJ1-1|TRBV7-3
TGTGCCAGCAGCTTAACAGGGGGGGTCGCTGAAGCTTTCTTT
CASSLTGGVAEAFF
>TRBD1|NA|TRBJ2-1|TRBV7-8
TGTGCCAGCAGCTTGACAGGGACCCTTACCAATGAGCAGTTCTTC
CASSLTGTLTNEQFF
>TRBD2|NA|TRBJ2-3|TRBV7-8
TGTGCCAGCAGCTTAAATCCCGGGACTAGCGGGAGGGGGGATACGCAGTATTTT
CASSLNPGTSGRGDTQYF
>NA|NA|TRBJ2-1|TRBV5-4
TGTGCCAGCAGCTTCGGAGGGAGCTCCTACAATGAGCAGTTCTTC
CASSFGGSSYNEQFF
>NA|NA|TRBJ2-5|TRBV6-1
TGTGCCAGCAGTGACAGGGTTAGGCCACGGCGTCAAGAGACCCAGTACTTC
CASSDRVRPRRQETQYF
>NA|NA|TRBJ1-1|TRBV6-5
TGTGCCAGCCGCCCCGGGGGACGGCGCACTGAAGCTTTCTTT
CASRPGGRRTEAFF
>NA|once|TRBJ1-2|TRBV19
TGTGCCAGTACAGCCAGACGGCAGGGGAGAGGCTACACCTTC
CASTARRQGRGYTF
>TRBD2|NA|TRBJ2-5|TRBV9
TGTGCCAGCAGCGTGACTAGCGGGACAGGACAAGAGACCCAGTACTTC
CASSVTSGTGQETQYF
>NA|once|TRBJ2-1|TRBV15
TGTGCCACCAGCGTCGGCGGTGGCTCCTACAATGAGCAGTTCTTC
CATSVGGGSYNEQFF
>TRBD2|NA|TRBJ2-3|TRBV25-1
TGTGCCAGCAGCGAAGCGGGGCCAGATACGCAGTATTTT
CASSEAGPDTQYF
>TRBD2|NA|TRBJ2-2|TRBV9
TGTGCCAGCAGCGGAACTAGCGGGATGGTTGGGGAGCTGTTTTTT
CASSGTSGMVGELFF
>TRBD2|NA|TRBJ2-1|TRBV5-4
TGTGCCAGCAGCTTACACCCCGGGACTAGCGGGAGCAATGAGCAGTTCTTC
CASSLHPGTSGSNEQFF
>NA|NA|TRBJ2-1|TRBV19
TGTGCCAGTAGTATCGGATGGGGCATCGAGGATGAGCAGTTCTTC
CASSIGWGIEDEQFF
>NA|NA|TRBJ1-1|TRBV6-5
TGTGCCAGCAGTTCGGACAGTTTTGAAGCTTTCTTT
CASSSDSFEAFF
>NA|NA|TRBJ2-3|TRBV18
TGTGCCAGCTCACCACCCGGTGCAGATACGCAGTATTTT
CASSPPGADTQYF
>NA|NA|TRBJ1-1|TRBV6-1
TGTGCCAGCAATAACAACCTGAACACTGAAGCTTTCTTT
CASNNNLNTEAFF
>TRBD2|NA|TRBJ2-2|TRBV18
TGTGCCAGCTCACCAGGTCGCTTGGCGGGAGCGGTTTCCGGGGAGCTGTTTTTT
CASSPGRLAGAVSGELFF
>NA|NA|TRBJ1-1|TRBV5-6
TGTGCCAGCAGCTTGTTAAAGTCAGGGAAAACTGAAGCTTTCTTT
CASSLLKSGKTEAFF
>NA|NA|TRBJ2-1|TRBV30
TGTGCCTGGACCTCTATGGCGGCCGCACATGAGCAGTTCTTC
CAWTSMAAAHEQFF
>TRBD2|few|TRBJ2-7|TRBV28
TGTGCCAGCAGTTTGCTCGACCGGACTAGCGGGACTTTGGTCTCCTACGAGCAGTACTTC
CASSLLDRTSGTLVSYEQYF
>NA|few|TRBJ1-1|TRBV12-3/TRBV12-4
TGTGCCAGCAGTCCCGACGCGGGGGCGGCTTTCTTT
CASSPDAGAAFF
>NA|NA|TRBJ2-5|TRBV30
TGTGCCTGGAGTGTCAGGGTGTCCCAAGAGACCCAGTACTTC
CAWSVRVSQETQYF
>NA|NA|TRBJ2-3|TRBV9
TGTGCCAGCAGCGTAGCGGGGAGCACAGATACGCAGTATTTT
CASSVAGSTDTQYF
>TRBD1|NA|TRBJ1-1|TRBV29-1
TGCAGAACGGACAGGGGGCCAGCTGAAGCTTTCTTT
CRTDRGPAEAFF
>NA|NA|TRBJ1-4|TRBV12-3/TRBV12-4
TGTGCCAGCAGTCCCACCAGGGTCGAAAAACTGTTTTTT
CASSPTRVEKLFF
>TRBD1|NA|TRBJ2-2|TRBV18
TGTGCCAGCTCACCCAACCGGGACAGAAACACCGGGGAGCTGTTTTTT
CASSPNRDRNTGELFF
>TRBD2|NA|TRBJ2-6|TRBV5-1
TGCGCCAGCAGCTTGGCTGCCGGCGGGAGTTCAAGCTCTGGGGCCAACGTCCTGACTTTC
CASSLAAGGSSSSGANVLTF
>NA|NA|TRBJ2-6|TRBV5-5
TGTGCCAGCAGCCCAGGGGCGACTGGGGCCAACGTCCTGACTTTC
CASSPGATGANVLTF
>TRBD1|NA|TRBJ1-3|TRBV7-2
TGTGCCAGCAGCCCGGGGGAACAGGGGCATTCTGATTTT
CASSPGEQGHSDF
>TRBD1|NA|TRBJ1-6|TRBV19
TGTGCCAGTTTCCCGGGACAGGGGAATTCACCCCTCCACTTT
CASFPGQGNSPLHF
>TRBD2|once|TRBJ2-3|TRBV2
TGTGCCAGCAGCGCAATAGGACTAGCCCATAGCACAGATACGCAGTATTTT
CASSAIGLAHSTDTQYF
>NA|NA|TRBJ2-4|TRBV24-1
TGTGCCACCAGTGTATTATTAAGGGGGGGAGCCAAAAACATTCAGTACTTC
CATSVLLRGGAKNIQYF
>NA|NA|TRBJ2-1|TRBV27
TGTGCCAGCAGTTCTTGGAGGGGCGAGGGGAATGAGCAGTTCTTC
CASSSWRGEGNEQFF
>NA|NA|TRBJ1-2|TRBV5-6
TGTGCCAGCAGTTCCGGGACTGATGGTCAAGGCTACACCTTC
CASSSGTDGQGYTF
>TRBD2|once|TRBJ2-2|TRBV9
TGTGCCAGCAGCGCTTACCGATCGCGGGAGAGGGCCGGGGAGCTGTTTTTT
CASSAYRSRERAGELFF